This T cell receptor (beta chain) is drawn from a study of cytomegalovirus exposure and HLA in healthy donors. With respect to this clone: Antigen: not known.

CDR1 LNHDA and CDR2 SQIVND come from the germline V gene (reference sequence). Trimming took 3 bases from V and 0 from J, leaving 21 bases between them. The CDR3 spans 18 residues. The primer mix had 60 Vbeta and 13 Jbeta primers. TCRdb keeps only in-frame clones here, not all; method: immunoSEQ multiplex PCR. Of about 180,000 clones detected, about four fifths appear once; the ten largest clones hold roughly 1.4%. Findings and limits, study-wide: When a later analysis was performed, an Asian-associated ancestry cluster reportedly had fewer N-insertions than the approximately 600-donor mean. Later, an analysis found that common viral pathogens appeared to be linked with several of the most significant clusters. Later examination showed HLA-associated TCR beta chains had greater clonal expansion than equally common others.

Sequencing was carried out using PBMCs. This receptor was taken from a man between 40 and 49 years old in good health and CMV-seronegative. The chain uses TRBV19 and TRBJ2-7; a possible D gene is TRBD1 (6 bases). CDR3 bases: TGTGCCAGTAGTATTAGTGTGGAAGGTGGGGGCAGCTCCTACGAGCAGTACTTC. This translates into CASSISVEGGGSSYEQYF.